The 30 T cell receptor beta chains below were found in one sample sequenced in a study of human T cells and chemical hapten exposure (dated by TCRdb to the early 2020s). The time point label for this specimen denotes: patch test 2, 6 weeks after DPC sensitization. The sample's treatment or condition, from its label and the paper: therapeutic diphenylcyclopropenone sensitization with weekly scalp DPC. Libraries were made using RACE. The instrument given in TCRdb is NextSeq 500. The public reads were reanalyzed by TCRdb: fastp trimming at Q25, MiXCR alignment, in-frame beta chains only. CDR3 protein sequences are deduplicated, and each keeps its most common genes and DNA. For this sample there are 27,000 or so distinct CDR3 sequences; approximately 9% appear just once. Jointly, the top ten make up approximately 6.9% of the sample. Specimen: whole blood, collected in connection with sensitization to the hapten diphenylcyclopropenone (DPC). These receptors all stem from a man aged 25-40 years with alopecia areata. Some clones in this sample may be carry-over from other donors' samples.

In this sample, this clonotype turned up many times. The V call is TRBV5-1, the J call TRBJ1-1, with D tentatively TRBD1 (6 bases). V lost 5 bases and J 2 bases, leaving 10 bases between the germline ends. This CDR3 is 13 amino acids long. CDR1 is SGHRS and CDR2 is YFSETQ in the germline V gene. The CDR3 DNA sequence: TGCGCCAGCAGTTGGACAGCCAACACTGAAGCTTTCTTT. It encodes CASSWTANTEAFF.

The rearrangement links TRBV7-2 to TRBJ2-3; tentatively, D is TRBD2 (5 bases). CDR1 SGHTA and CDR2 FQGNSA come from the germline V gene. The CDR3 sequence is 14 residues long. The ends were cut back, 1 base at V and 4 bases at J, with 9 bases in the middle. CDR3 DNA sequence: TGTGCCAGCAGCTTAGGGGGAGCGCCAGATACGCAGTATTTT. Amino acid sequence: CASSLGGAPDTQYF.

At least ten counts were recorded for this clonotype. The rearrangement uses TRBV6-2 or TRBV6-3 and TRBJ1-1; perhaps TRBD1 as D (6 bases). V was pared by 11 bases and J by 5 bases, with 33 bases between. CDR3 length equals 18 residues. Looked up from germline, CDR1 is MNHEY and CDR2 is SVGEGT. The CDR3 here is CAARLYGTGNGRGTEAFF. CDR3 DNA sequence: TGTGCCGCCAGGTTGTATGGCACAGGGAACGGGAGAGGTACTGAAGCTTTCTTT.

In its sample, this clonotype was seen many times. The chain combines TRBV4-3 with TRBJ1-1; the D is unclear. V gave up 0 bases and J gave up 1 base, with 3 bases separating them. The CDR3 is 13 residues long. Germline CDR1 reads LGHNA; CDR2 reads YSLEER. The CDR3 spells CASSQDRNTEAFF. The CDR3 nucleotides are TGCGCCAGCAGCCAAGATAGGAACACTGAAGCTTTCTTT.

There are many counts of this clonotype. The V gene is TRBV7-6, the J gene TRBJ1-6; perhaps TRBD1 as D (6 bases). CDR3 length: 16 amino acids. Germline V gene lookup returns CDR1 SGHVS and CDR2 FNYEAQ. V dropped 1 base and J dropped 7 bases, with 14 bases sitting between them. CDR3 coding DNA: TGTGCCAGCAGCTTAGGGGGACAAGCCTTCAATTCACCCCTCCACTTT. Residues: CASSLGGQAFNSPLHF.

The chain is built from TRBV11-2 and TRBJ2-2, with 7 bases aligning to TRBD1. Trimming took 5 bases from V and 4 from J; bases not matched to a gene: 7. The CDR3 sequence is 15 residues long. The germline V gene has CDR1 SGHAT and CDR2 FQNNGV. The CDR3 DNA reads as TGTGCCAGCAGCGGGACAGTAAGGAGCACCGGGGAGCTGTTTTTT. Protein sequence: CASSGTVRSTGELFF.

A few counts support this clonotype. This rearrangement joins TRBV6-4 to TRBJ2-6; D is ambiguous. The CDR3 has 18 amino acids. Germline V gene sequence: CDR1 MRHNA, CDR2 SNTAGT. The V and J ends lost 0 bases and 4 bases respectively, with 16 bases between them. Written as DNA, the CDR3 is TGTGCCAGCAGTGACTCGTGGGTCAGGTTTACGGGGGCCAACGTCCTGACTTTC. Protein product: CASSDSWVRFTGANVLTF.

This clonotype was observed a handful of times. The V gene is TRBV2, the J gene TRBJ2-5, with TRBD1 matching over 7 bases. Unmatched junction bases numbered 5, after V lost 6 bases and J lost 4 bases. Per germline, CDR1 SNHLY and CDR2 FYNNEI. The CDR3 is 13 amino acids. The CDR3 DNA sequence: TGTGCCAGCAGCCTCGGACAGGTAGAGACCCAGTACTTC. Protein: CASSLGQVETQYF.

The table lists this clonotype with many counts. This rearrangement joins TRBV6-2 or TRBV6-3 to TRBJ1-1; 9 bases align to TRBD1. The CDR3 sequence is 14 residues long. The J segment lost 4 bases and the V segment lost 6 bases, leaving 6 bases of the junction unmatched. Germline lookup yields CDR1 MNHEY and CDR2 SVGEGT. CDR3 in DNA: TGTGCCAGCAGACACAGGGGGCAGTTCACTGAAGCTTTCTTT. This gives the protein CASRHRGQFTEAFF.

J is TRBJ2-1 and V is TRBV3-1; D possibly corresponds to TRBD1 (5 bases). Trimming shortened V by 2 bases and J by 7 bases, and 9 bases separated the two germline ends. The CDR3 runs 13 residues. Germline V CDR1 and CDR2: LGHDT, YNNKEL (reference sequence). CDR3 sequence (DNA): TGTGCCAGCAGCCAAAGGACACTGAATGAGCAGTTCTTC. Translation: CASSQRTLNEQFF.

This chain connects TRBV29-1 to TRBJ2-7; no reliable D call. The germline CDR1 and CDR2 sequences are SQVTM and ANQGSEA. CDR3 length equals 11 residues. V lost 4 bases, J lost 1 base, and 5 bases lay in between. This CDR3 reads CSVVTSYEQYF. CDR3 in DNA: TGCAGCGTTGTGACGTCCTACGAGCAGTACTTC.

This clonotype was seen only a few times. The rearrangement links TRBV6-2 or TRBV6-3 to TRBJ2-7, with D perhaps being TRBD1 or TRBD2 (5 bases each). Trimming stripped 2 bases from V and 5 bases from J, with 13 bases between. The germline V gene has CDR1 MNHEY and CDR2 SVGEGT. The CDR3 length is 14 residues. The CDR3 DNA follows: TGTGCCAGCAGTTACCCCGGGACCGTCAACGAGCAGTACTTC. Encoded protein: CASSYPGTVNEQYF.

This clonotype counts as medium-sized. The rearrangement joins TRBV7-6 to TRBJ2-6; 11 bases are shared with TRBD1. V trimming: 3 bases; J trimming: 2 bases; junction bases outside the gene matches: 6. The CDR3 is 18 residues long. Germline V lookup: CDR1 SGHVS, CDR2 FNYEAQ. The CDR3 is CASSFPRTGGAGANVLTF. DNA of the CDR3: TGTGCCAGCAGCTTTCCCAGGACAGGGGGCGCTGGGGCCAACGTCCTGACTTTC.

This clonotype occurred many times. In DNA, the CDR3 is TGTGCCAGCAGTTTAATTAACAGGGACAGCTCTGGGGCCAACGTCCTGACTTTC. It codes for CASSLINRDSSGANVLTF. The rearrangement joins TRBV27 to TRBJ2-6; 7 bases are shared with TRBD1. Trimming at V came to 2 bases and at J to 0 bases, leaving 7 bases not matched to a gene. From germline, CDR1 is MNHEY and CDR2 SMNVEV (reference sequence). This CDR3 spans 18 amino acids.

This chain connects TRBV7-6 to TRBJ2-2; tentatively, D is TRBD2 (6 bases). Deletions cut 1 base from V and 3 bases from J, with 9 bases between. Germline V CDR1 and CDR2: SGHVS, FNYEAQ. This CDR3 comprises 15 residues. The CDR3 DNA follows: TGTGCCAGCAGCTTAGGTGGGACTGACACCGGGGAGCTGTTTTTT. This codes for CASSLGGTDTGELFF. The variable domain in full, completed from reference TRBV7-6 and TRBJ2-2, reads GAGVSQSPRYKVTKRGQDVALRCDPISGHVSLYWYRQALGQGPEFLTYFNYEAQQDKSGLPNDRFSAERPEGSISTLTIQRTEQRDSAMYRCASSLGGTDTGELFFGEGSRLTVL.

This clonotype was detected ten times or more. The chain links TRBV29-1 to TRBJ2-3, with D uncertain. In germline, CDR1 is SQVTM, CDR2 ANQGSEA. This CDR3 has 14 residues. V was shortened by 1 base and J by 2 bases, with 10 bases between the two germline ends. The CDR3 DNA sequence: TGCAGCGTTGAAGGGCAGCTAAACACAGATACGCAGTATTTT. Its protein is CSVEGQLNTDTQYF.

The rearrangement joins TRBV12-3 or TRBV12-4 to TRBJ2-3; 8 positions match TRBD2. CDR3 size: 16 residues. The ends lost 3 bases at V and 5 bases at J; junction bases unmatched: 10. CDR3 nucleotide sequence: TGTGCCAGCAGTTTTCGGGCGGGAGGAGGAGGAGATACGCAGTATTTT. It is translated as CASSFRAGGGGDTQYF.

This clonotype was counted only a few times. The V gene is TRBV6-1, the J gene TRBJ1-1, with 12 positions matching TRBD1. The length of the CDR3 is 15 residues. Germline assignment: CDR1 MNHNS and CDR2 SASEGT. J was trimmed by 6 bases and V by 4 bases; bases with no gene match: 6. CDR3 DNA sequence: TGTGCCAGCAGTGGGGGACAGGGGGCTTATGCTGAAGCTTTCTTT. The encoded protein is CASSGGQGAYAEAFF.

This chain uses TRBV27 with TRBJ2-1, with D unresolved. The CDR3 is made up of 13 amino acids. V lost 8 bases, J lost 0 bases, and 8 bases lay in between. Germline V CDR1 and CDR2: MNHEY, SMNVEV (reference sequence). Here the CDR3 reads CASFSPSYNEQFF. The CDR3 coding sequence is TGTGCCAGCTTCTCACCCTCCTACAATGAGCAGTTCTTC.

The chain uses TRBV4-3 and TRBJ2-5; D call uncertain. The CDR3 loop spans 15 amino acids. Germline assignment: CDR1 LGHNA and CDR2 YSLEER. V was cut by 0 bases and J by 0 bases, with 8 bases left in between. The CDR3 is CASSQDLEDQETQYF. CDR3 sequence (DNA): TGCGCCAGCAGCCAAGATCTCGAGGACCAAGAGACCCAGTACTTC.

This clonotype showed up many times. The chain has TRBV7-8 and TRBJ2-1, with 12 positions matching TRBD2. V trimming: 5 bases; J trimming: 2 bases; junction bases outside the gene matches: 7. This CDR3 has 17 residues. Germline CDR1 SGHVS, CDR2 FQNEAQ. CDR3 amino acids: CASSQGASGRAYNEQFF. CDR3 DNA sequence: TGTGCCAGCAGCCAAGGGGCTAGCGGGAGGGCCTACAATGAGCAGTTCTTC.

This clonotype was observed at least ten times. J is TRBJ2-7 and V is TRBV7-9, with 7 bases fitting TRBD2. CDR1 is SEHNR, CDR2 FQNEAQ, per germline (reference sequence). This CDR3 contains 13 residues. V gave up 4 bases and J gave up 7 bases; unmatched junction bases: 7. The CDR3 loop reads CASSWDYVGEQYF. In DNA form, the CDR3 reads TGTGCCAGCAGCTGGGACTACGTCGGGGAGCAGTACTTC.

On this clonotype: Compared with germline, one end of the junction differs, possibly owing to a read error. V is TRBV7-7 and J is TRBJ2-1; tentatively, D is TRBD2 (6 bases). The CDR3 is 15 amino acids. The V gene's germline CDR1 is SSHAT and CDR2 FNYEAQ (reference sequence). In DNA form, the CDR3 reads TGTGCTAGCAGCTTTGCCCTGGGGGGTTGGGATGAGCAGTTCTTC. This sequence encodes CASSFALGGWDEQFF. The full variable domain, with the rest looked up from reference TRBV7-7 and TRBJ2-1, is GAGVSQSPRYKVTKRGQDVTLRCDPISSHATLYWYQQALGQGPEFLTYFNYEAQPDKSGLPSDRFSAERPEGSISTLTIQRTEQRDSAMYRCASSFALGGWDEQFFGPGTRLTVL.

This clonotype has ten or more counts. The chain recombines TRBV29-1 with TRBJ2-7; TRBD1 aligns across 10 bases. This CDR3 spans 13 amino acids. The V segment lost 8 bases and the J segment 5 bases; nucleotides outside the gene matches: 9. Germline V gene sequence: CDR1 SQVTM, CDR2 ANQGSEA. CDR3 bases: TGCAGCACTAGACAGGGGGCTCTGGACGAGCAGTACTTC. Protein sequence: CSTRQGALDEQYF.

This clonotype has ten or more counts. The chain recombines TRBV18 with TRBJ2-1; perhaps D is TRBD1 or TRBD2 (5 bases each). This CDR3 is 18 amino acids long. V was cut by 0 bases and J by 1 base, with 16 bases left in between. Germline V gives CDR1 KGHSH, CDR2 LQKENI. The CDR3, as DNA: TGTGCCAGCTCACCACCGAGGGACCCAAGGAAATCCTACAATGAGCAGTTCTTC. Translation gives CASSPPRDPRKSYNEQFF.

This clonotype was seen ten or more times. The genes are TRBV4-3 and TRBJ1-2; perhaps TRBD1 as D (5 bases). V lost 2 bases and J 6 bases, leaving 13 bases between the germline ends. Germline V gene data show CDR1 as LGHNA and CDR2 as YSLEER. The length of the CDR3 is 14 residues. CDR3 DNA: TGCGCCAGCAGCCAATTCTCCGGGGGAAATGGCTACACCTTC. It codes for CASSQFSGGNGYTF.

This clonotype was seen only a few times. The CDR3 loop is CASSWKGTRGTDTQYF. CDR3 nucleotides: TGTGCCAGCAGTTGGAAAGGGACCCGTGGAACAGATACGCAGTATTTT. The V and J genes are TRBV6-5 and TRBJ2-3; D could derive from TRBD1 or TRBD2 (5 bases each). With 4 bases removed from V and 3 bases from J, the gap between germline ends came to 17 bases. Germline V gives CDR1 MNHEY, CDR2 SVGAGI. This CDR3 is 16 amino acids long.

This clonotype was counted many times. The chain recombines TRBV13 with TRBJ1-2; D uncertain. Trimming removed 0 bases from V and 1 base from J, with 9 bases in between. The CDR3 contains 15 residues. CDR1 is PRHDT, CDR2 FYEKMQ, per germline (reference sequence). In DNA, the CDR3 is TGTGCCAGCAGCTTAGGGAACAGTTTTAACTATGGCTACACCTTC. Protein product: CASSLGNSFNYGYTF.

This clonotype was seen ten or more times. V is TRBV13 and J is TRBJ2-2, with 12 bases fitting TRBD2. Germline V lookup: CDR1 PRHDT, CDR2 FYEKMQ (reference sequence). V gave up 5 bases and J gave up 4 bases; unmatched junction bases: 5. The CDR3 runs to 16 residues. The CDR3 sequence is CASSPGLAGPTGELFF. For the CDR3, the DNA is TGTGCCAGCAGCCCTGGACTAGCGGGACCCACCGGGGAGCTGTTTTTT.

This clonotype was picked up many times. The CDR3 DNA is TGTGCCAGCAGAGAGACAGGGTTGCCCTACGAGCAGTACTTC. It yields the protein CASRETGLPYEQYF. This chain links TRBV6-6 with TRBJ2-7; 7 bases agree with TRBD1. With 6 bases clipped from V and 2 bases from J, the junction kept 7 bases outside the gene matches. Looked up from germline, CDR1 is MNHNY and CDR2 is SVGAGI (reference sequence). The CDR3 has 14 residues.